This is a list of T cell receptor beta chains from one sample in a study of cytomegalovirus exposure and HLA in healthy donors. Produced via immunoSEQ multiplex PCR; TCRdb's table is partial and in-frame only. Altogether some 110,000 clones are present, 69% being singletons, with the ten largest covering 3% to 3.5%. Sequences were obtained from PBMCs. The source of these receptors is a man aged 30-40 years in good health and CMV-seronegative. Each CDR3 is given without its conserved first and last residue.

V | CDR3
TRBV9 | ASSGRLAGHNEQF
TRBV7-6 | ASSFGLLNTGELF
TRBV18 | ASSPGQAMSEQY
TRBV5-5 | ASSFLYGDNQPQH
TRBV5-1 | ASSPGTGNGYT
TRBV28 | AGGVGGKQY
TRBV11-3 | ASSSSGSHNEQF
TRBV25-1 | ASSEQGGGLGETQY
TRBV6-4 | ASNGSGGDGNTGELF
TRBV13 | ASSSSGTSGMVTQY
TRBV11-1 | ASSFGRGNTEAF
TRBV19 | ASSIPADRGLNEKLF
TRBV12-5 | ASGWGASRDTQY
TRBV7-7 | ASSLRLAGEETQY
TRBV28 | ASSFSQPQH
TRBV5-1 | ASSQWTSGSDEQF
TRBV5-1 | ASKPTRDSNEQF
TRBV9 | ASSPHPEGYTEAF
TRBV6-5 | ASRRDSPYEQY
TRBV30 | AWSMGGSGATDTQY
TRBV7-2 | ASSFRASGNHEQF
TRBV7-2 | ASSLVRVTGTMNTEAF
TRBV9 | ASSVAGIGAGANVLT
TRBV7-9 | ASSFRGQETQY
TRBV30 | AWKGFGSSYNEQF
TRBV19 | ASTLSGIYGYT
TRBV7-9 | ASSLSRRSAGGDTGELF
TRBV19 | ASSTGDTDEKLF
TRBV11-2 | ASSLGGDTIY
TRBV4-3 | ASSQRRTSNYGYT
TRBV5-4 | ASSWASDQNIQY
TRBV2 | ASSEGGGSDTQY